Below, one TCR beta chain is given with its context. The CDR3 runs 14 residues. The trim removed 6 bases at V and 2 bases at J, leaving 5 bases unmatched. The germline CDR1 and CDR2 sequences are MNHEY and SVGAGI. The sample originates from a study of OX40 agonist ivuxolimab in advanced cancers. At the level of the study: Among those enrolled, mean age was roughly 55 years (range about 23 to 79) and 75% to 90% were male.

With baseline, cycle 4 day 1, and cycle 7 day 1 as timepoints, blood was sampled. The method was immunoSEQ multiplex PCR; TCRdb's version includes in-frame clones alone and lacks a portion of them. The sample consists of around 64,000 clones, 84% of them appearing once. The sequence derives from an adult with an advanced solid tumor such as melanoma, head and neck, liver or kidney cancer. The V call is TRBV6-5, the J call TRBJ2-3; TRBD2 aligns across 7 bases. The sample here was CD4+ or CD8+ T cells sorted from blood, taken in a trial of the OX40 agonist ivuxolimab. CDR3 nucleotide sequence: TGTGCCAGCAGCCGCGGGGGATACACAGATACGCAGTATTTT. Residues: CASSRGGYTDTQYF.